This T cell receptor beta chain came from a study of CXCR3-negative and CXCR3-positive naive CD8 T cells. Study outcomes and limitations: CXCR3-positive naive cells had more hydrophobic TRB CDR3s than CXCR3-negative naive cells. CXCR3 expression partially decreased after cryopreservation; most assays used fresh PBMCs. Whereas both naive subsets had comparably high diversity, memory CD8+ cells had much lower diversity.

Note on this clonotype: Its cognate antigen is unknown.

Cells classed as naive CD8+ T cells were CD45RO-CCR7+CD27+CD95-. UMI-tagged TRB cDNA libraries were built via 5' RACE. Using the 5' RACE reads, TCRdb records one entry per CDR3 protein without DNA. The sample has approximately 83,000 distinct CDR3 sequences; the top ten hold around 1.6%. The CDR3 loop spans 19 amino acids. Germline CDR1 and CDR2: SGHVS and FQNEAQ. The sequenced material came from naive CXCR3- CD8+ T cells from blood. Subset here: CD45RO-CCR7+CD27+CD95- naive CD8+ T cells lacking CXCR3 (TNR3-). This sequence joins TRBV7-8 and TRBJ2-6; the TCRdb call, TRBD2, lacks DNA for checking. The source of this sequence is a human donor in good health. Some clones in this sample may be carry-over from other donors' samples. CDR3 loop: CASSLGLAGGAPGANVLTF.